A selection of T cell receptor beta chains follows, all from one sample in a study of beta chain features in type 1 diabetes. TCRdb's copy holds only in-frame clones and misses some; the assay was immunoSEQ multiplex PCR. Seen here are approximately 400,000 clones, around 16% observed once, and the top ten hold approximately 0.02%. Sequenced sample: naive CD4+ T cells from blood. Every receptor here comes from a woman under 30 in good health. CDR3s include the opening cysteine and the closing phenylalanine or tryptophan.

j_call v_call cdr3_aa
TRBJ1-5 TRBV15 CATSRDPTGSQPQHF
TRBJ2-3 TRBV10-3 CAISGRGATQYF
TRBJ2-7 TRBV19 CASSITGAGAYEQYF
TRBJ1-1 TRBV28 CASTIMNTEAFF
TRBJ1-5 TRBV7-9 CASSWAGGSNQPQHF
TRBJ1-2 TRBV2 CAGGGQTYNYGYTF
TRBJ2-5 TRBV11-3 CASSKLTGPQYF
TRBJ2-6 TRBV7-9 CASSARVSQAGANVLTF
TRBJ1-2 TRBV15 CATSNDRNYGYTF
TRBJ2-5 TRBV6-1 CASTAGGPRQETQYF
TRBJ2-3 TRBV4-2 CASSSAGLAGSDTQYF
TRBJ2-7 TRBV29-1 CSVGISYEQYF
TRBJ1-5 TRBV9 CASSASFNQPQHF
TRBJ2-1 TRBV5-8 CASSLGAALGNEQFF
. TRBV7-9 CASSPLAGGPYEQYF
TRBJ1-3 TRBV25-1 CASSDEAEKRNTIYF
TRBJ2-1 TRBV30 CAWSPSGRGNEQFF
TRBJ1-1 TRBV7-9 CASSPEGAGNTEAFF
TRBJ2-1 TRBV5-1 CASSLASNEQFF
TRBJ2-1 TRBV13 CASSSPETSGSLDEQFF
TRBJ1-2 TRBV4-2 CASSQEGARYGYTF
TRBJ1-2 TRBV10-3 CAINEGYGYTF
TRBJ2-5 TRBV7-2 CASSLAASGRETQYF
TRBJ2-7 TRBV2 CASTLTSTVYEQYF
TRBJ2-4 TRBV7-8 CASSLRPGTSGRNIQYF
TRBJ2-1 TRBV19 CASTDLRQGDNEQFF
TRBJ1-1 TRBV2 CASRQENTEAFF
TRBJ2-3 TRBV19 CASSISAGTRTDTQYF
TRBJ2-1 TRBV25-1 CASSEEFNEQFF
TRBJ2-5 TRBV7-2 CASSAGGLGETQYF
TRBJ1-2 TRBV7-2 CASSLGIREGYTF
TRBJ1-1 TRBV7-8 CASSFGMGTEAFF